This T cell receptor (beta chain) was documented in a study of response to subunit inactivated influenza vaccine. The germline V and J ends were trimmed by 3 bases and 0 bases, with 11 bases remaining between them. From germline, CDR1 is ENHRY and CDR2 SYGVKD. This CDR3 contains 15 residues. Using its own MiXCR run on the RT-PCR reads, TCRdb lists one record per CDR3 protein. The sample has more than 700,000 distinct CDR3 sequences; around 20% are singletons. This specimen consisted of PBMCs from blood, obtained roughly 5 days after vaccination. The chain recombines TRBV10-3 with TRBJ1-2; D gene uncertain. The receptor comes from a man aged 50 or older who received an inactivated influenza vaccine. The CDR3 protein is CAISEFQEANYGYTF. The CDR3 nucleotides are TGTGCCATCAGTGAATTCCAGGAAGCTAACTATGGCTACACCTTC.